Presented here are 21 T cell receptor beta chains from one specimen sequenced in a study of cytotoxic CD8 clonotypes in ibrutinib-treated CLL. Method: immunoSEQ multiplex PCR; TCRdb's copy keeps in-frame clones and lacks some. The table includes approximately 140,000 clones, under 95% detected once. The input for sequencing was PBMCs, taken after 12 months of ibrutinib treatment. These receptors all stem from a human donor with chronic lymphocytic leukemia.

The CDR3 here is CASSESEGVGTEAFF. CDR3 DNA: TGTGCCAGCAGTGAATCTGAGGGAGTGGGGACTGAAGCTTTCTTT. The chain links TRBV25-1 to TRBJ1-1; D ambiguous. The CDR3 runs to 15 residues. V was cut by 1 base and J by 5 bases, with 14 bases left in between. Per the germline V gene, CDR1 is MGHDK and CDR2 is SYGVNS.

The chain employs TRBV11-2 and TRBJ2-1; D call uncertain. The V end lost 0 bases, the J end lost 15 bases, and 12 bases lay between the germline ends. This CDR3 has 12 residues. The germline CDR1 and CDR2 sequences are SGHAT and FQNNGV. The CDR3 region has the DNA TGTGCCAGCAGCTTAGACCCCTACCCTCCGTTCTTC. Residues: CASSLDPYPPFF. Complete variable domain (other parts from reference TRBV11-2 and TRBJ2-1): EAGVAQSPRYKIIEKRQSVAFWCNPISGHATLYWYQQILGQGPKLLIQFQNNGVVDDSQLPKDRFSAERLKGVDSTLKIQPAKLEDSAVYLCASSLDPYPPFFGPGTRLTVL.

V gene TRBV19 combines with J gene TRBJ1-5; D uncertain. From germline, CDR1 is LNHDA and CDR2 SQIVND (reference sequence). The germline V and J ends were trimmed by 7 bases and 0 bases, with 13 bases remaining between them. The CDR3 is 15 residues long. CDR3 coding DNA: TGTGCCAGTACCATCCGCATCAATAGCAATCAGCCCCAGCATTTT. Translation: CASTIRINSNQPQHF. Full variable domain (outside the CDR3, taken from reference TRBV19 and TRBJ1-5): DGGITQSPKYLFRKEGQNVTLSCEQNLNHDAMYWYRQDPGQGLRLIYYSQIVNDFQKGDIAEGYSVSREKKESFPLTVTSAQKNPTAFYLCASTIRINSNQPQHFGDGTRLSIL.

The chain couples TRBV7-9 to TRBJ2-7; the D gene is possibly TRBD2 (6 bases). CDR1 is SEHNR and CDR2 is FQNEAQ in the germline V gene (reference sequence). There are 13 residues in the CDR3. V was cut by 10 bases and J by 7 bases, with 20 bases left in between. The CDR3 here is CAIPGSGLTEQYF. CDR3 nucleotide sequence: TGTGCCATCCCCGGGAGCGGCTTAACGGAGCAGTACTTC.

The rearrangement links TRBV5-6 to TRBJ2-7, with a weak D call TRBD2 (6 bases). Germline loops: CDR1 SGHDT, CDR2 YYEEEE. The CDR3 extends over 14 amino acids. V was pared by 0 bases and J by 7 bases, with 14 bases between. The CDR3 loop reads CASSLALAISEQYF. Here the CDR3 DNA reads TGTGCCAGCAGCTTGGCTCTAGCGATATCAGAGCAGTACTTC.

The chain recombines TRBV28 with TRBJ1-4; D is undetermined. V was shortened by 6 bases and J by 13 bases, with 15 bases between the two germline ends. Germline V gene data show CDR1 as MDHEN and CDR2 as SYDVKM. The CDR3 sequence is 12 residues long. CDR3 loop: CASSNVLGRLFF. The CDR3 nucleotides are TGTGCCAGCAGCAACGTCCTAGGAAGACTGTTTTTT.

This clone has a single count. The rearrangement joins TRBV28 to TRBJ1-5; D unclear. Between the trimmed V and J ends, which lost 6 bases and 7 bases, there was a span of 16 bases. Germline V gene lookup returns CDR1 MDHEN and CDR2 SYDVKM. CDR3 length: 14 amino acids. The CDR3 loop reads CASSKGGYKQPQHF. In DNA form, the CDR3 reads TGTGCCAGCAGCAAAGGCGGGTACAAACAGCCCCAGCATTTT.

CDR3 region: CASSKAGHNTGELFF. As DNA, the CDR3 is TGTGCCAGTAGTAAGGCAGGACATAACACCGGGGAGCTGTTTTTT. The rearrangement joins TRBV19 to TRBJ2-2; a possible D gene is TRBD1 (5 bases). With 4 bases removed from V and 2 bases from J, the gap between germline ends came to 11 bases. Germline values: CDR1 LNHDA, CDR2 SQIVND (reference sequence). CDR3 length equals 15 residues.

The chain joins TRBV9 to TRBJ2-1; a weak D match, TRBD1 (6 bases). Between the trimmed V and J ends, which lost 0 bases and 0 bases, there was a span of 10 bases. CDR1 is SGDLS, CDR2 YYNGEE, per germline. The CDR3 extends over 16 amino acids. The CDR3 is CASSVATGSSYNEQFF. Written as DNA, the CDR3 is TGTGCCAGCAGCGTAGCAACAGGGAGCTCCTACAATGAGCAGTTCTTC.

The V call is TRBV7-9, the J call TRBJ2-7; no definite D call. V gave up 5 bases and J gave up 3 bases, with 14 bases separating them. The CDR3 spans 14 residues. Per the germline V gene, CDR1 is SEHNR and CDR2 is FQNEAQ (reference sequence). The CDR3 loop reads CASSTETRLYEQYF. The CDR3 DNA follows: TGTGCCAGCAGCACTGAGACAAGACTCTACGAGCAGTACTTC. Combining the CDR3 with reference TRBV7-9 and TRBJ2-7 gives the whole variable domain DTGVSQNPRHKITKRGQNVTFRCDPISEHNRLYWYRQTLGQGPEFLTYFQNEAQLEKSRLLSDRFSAERPKGSFSTLEIQRTEQGDSAMYLCASSTETRLYEQYFGPGTRLTVT.

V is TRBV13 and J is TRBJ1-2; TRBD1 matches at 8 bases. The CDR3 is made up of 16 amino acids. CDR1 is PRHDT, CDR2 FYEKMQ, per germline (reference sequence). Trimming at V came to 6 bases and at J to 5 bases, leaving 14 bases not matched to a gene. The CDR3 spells CASRQNRDRISYGYTF. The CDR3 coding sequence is TGTGCCAGCAGACAGAACCGGGACAGGATTAGTTATGGCTACACCTTC.

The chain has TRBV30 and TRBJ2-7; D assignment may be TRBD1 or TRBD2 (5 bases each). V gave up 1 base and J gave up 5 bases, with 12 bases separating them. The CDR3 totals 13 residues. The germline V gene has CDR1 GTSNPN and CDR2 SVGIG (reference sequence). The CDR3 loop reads CAWSGGVGNEQYF. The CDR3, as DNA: TGTGCCTGGAGTGGAGGGGTCGGCAACGAGCAGTACTTC.

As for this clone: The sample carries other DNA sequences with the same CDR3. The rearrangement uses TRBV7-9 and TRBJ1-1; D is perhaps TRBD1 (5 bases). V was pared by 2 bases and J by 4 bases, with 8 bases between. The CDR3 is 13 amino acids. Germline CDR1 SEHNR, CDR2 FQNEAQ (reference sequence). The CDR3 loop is CASSLSGGTEAFF. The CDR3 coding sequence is TGTGCCAGCAGCTTATCCGGGGGCACTGAAGCTTTCTTT.

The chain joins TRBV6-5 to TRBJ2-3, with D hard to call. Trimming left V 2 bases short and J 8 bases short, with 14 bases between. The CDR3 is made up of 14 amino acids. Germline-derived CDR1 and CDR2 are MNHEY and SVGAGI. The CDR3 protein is CASSYRTGRGTQYF. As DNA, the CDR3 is TGTGCCAGCAGTTACCGGACCGGGCGTGGTACGCAGTATTTT.

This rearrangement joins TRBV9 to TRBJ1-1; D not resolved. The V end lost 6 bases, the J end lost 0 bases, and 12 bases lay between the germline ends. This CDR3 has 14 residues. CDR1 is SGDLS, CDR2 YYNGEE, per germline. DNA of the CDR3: TGTGCCAGCACGGCAGTTCCGATGAACACTGAAGCTTTCTTT. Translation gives CASTAVPMNTEAFF.

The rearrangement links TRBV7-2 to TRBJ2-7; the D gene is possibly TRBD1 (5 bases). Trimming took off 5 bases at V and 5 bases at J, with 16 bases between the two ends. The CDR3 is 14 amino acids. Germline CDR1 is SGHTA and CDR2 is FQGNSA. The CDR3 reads CASSPQGLGDEQYF. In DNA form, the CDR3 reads TGTGCCAGCAGCCCTCAGGGTCTTGGGGACGAGCAGTACTTC.

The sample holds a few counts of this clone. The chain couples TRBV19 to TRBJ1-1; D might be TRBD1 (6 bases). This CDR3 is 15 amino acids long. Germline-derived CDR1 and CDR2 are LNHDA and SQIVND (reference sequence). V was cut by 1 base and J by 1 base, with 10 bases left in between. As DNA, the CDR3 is TGTGCCAGTAGTATAGGGAACAGGGAGAACACTGAAGCTTTCTTT. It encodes CASSIGNRENTEAFF.

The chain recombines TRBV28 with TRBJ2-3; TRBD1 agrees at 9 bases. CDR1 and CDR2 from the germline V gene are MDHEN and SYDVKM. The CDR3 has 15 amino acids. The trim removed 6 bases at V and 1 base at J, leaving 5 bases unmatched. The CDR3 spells CASRTGGAGTDTQYF. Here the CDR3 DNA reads TGTGCCAGCAGAACAGGGGGCGCCGGCACAGATACGCAGTATTTT. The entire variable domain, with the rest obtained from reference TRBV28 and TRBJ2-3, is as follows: DVKVTQSSRYLVKRTGEKVFLECVQDMDHENMFWYRQDPGLGLRLIYFSYDVKMKEKGDIPEGYSVSREKKERFSLILESASTNQTSMYLCASRTGGAGTDTQYFGPGTRLTVL.

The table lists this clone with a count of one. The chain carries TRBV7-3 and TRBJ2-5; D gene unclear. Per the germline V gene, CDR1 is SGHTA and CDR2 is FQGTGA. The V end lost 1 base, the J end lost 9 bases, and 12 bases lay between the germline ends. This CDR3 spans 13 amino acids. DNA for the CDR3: TGTGCCAGCAGCTTAATGGAAAGGTGGCCCCAGTACTTC. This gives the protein CASSLMERWPQYF.

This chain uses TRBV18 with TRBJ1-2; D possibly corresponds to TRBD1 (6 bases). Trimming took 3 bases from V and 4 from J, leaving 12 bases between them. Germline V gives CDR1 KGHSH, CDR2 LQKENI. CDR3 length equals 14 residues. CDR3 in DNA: TGTGCCAGCTCACCCCCTACAGGGACCTATGGCTACACCTTC. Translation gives CASSPPTGTYGYTF.

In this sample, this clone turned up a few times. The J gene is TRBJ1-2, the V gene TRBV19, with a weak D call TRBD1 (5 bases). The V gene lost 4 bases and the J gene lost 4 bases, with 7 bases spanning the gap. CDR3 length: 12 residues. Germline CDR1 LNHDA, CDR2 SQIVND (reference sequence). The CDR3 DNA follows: TGTGCCAGTAGTACAGACAGCTATGGCTACACCTTC. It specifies CASSTDSYGYTF. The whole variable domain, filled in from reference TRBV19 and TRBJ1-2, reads DGGITQSPKYLFRKEGQNVTLSCEQNLNHDAMYWYRQDPGQGLRLIYYSQIVNDFQKGDIAEGYSVSREKKESFPLTVTSAQKNPTAFYLCASSTDSYGYTFGSGTRLTVV.